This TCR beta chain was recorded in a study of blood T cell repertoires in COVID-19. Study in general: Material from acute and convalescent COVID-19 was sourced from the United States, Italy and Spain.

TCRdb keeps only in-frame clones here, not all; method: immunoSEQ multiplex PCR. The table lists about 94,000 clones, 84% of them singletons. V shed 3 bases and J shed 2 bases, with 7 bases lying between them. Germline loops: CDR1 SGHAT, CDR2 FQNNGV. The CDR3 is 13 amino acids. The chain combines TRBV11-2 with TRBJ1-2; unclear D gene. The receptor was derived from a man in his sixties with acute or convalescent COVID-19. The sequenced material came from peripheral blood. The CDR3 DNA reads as TGTGCCAGCAGCTTTGAGCGGAACTATGGCTACACCTTC. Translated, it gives CASSFERNYGYTF.